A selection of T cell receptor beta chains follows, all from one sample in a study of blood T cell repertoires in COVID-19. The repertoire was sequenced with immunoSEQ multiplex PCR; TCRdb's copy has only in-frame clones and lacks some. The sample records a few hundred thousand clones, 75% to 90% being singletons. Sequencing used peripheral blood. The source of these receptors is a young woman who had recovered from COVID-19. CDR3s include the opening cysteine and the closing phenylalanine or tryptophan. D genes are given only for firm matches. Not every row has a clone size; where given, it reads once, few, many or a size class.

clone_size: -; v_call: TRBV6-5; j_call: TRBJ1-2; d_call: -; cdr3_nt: TGTGCCAGCAGTTCCCTAGGACAGCTAGCTAACTATGGCTACACCTTC; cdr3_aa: CASSSLGQLANYGYTF
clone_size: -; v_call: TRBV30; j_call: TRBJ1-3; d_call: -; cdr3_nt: TGTGCCTGGATTCTCCGGGACACCGGCTCTGGAAACACCATATATTTT; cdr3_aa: CAWILRDTGSGNTIYF
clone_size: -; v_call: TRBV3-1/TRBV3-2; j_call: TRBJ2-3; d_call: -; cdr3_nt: TGTGCCAGCAGCCCCAGTGGGGGACTCACAGATACGCAGTATTTT; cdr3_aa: CASSPSGGLTDTQYF
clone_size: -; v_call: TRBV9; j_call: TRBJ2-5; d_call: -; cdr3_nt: TGTGCCAGCAGCCTCGGGAATCGGGGAGAGACCCAGTACTTC; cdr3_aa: CASSLGNRGETQYF
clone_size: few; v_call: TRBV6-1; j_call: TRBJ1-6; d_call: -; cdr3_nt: TGTGCCAGCAGTGAAGGAGAAGAAGTTAATTCACCCCTCCACTTT; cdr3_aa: CASSEGEEVNSPLHF
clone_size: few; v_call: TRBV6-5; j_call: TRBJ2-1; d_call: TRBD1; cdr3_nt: TGTGCCAGCAGTTCCGGGACAGGGAAGAACAATGAGCAGTTCTTC; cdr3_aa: CASSSGTGKNNEQFF
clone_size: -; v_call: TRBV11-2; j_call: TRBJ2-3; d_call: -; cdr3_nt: TGTGCCAGCAGCCCGAGAACTACTTTGGATACGCAGTATTTT; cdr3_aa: CASSPRTTLDTQYF
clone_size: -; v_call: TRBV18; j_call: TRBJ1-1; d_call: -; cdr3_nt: TGTGCCAGCGACGCGGGGGGCGCAGATTGGAGCACTGAAGCTTTCTTT; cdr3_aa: CASDAGGADWSTEAFF
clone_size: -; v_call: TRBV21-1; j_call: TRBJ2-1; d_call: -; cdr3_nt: TGTGCCAGCAGCAAATATACAGGGAGGGATGAGCAGTTCTTC; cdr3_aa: CASSKYTGRDEQFF
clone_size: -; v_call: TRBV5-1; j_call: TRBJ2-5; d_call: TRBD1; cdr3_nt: TGCGCCAGCAGCTCACCGGGACAGAACCAAGAGACCCAGTACTTC; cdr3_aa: CASSSPGQNQETQYF
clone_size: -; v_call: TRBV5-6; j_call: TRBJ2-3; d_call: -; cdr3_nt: TGTGCCAGCAGCTTTGGGCGCACAGATACGCAGTATTTT; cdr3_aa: CASSFGRTDTQYF
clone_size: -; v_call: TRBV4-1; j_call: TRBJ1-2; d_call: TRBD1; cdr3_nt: TGCGCCAGCAGCCAAAACCCGACAGGGTACTATGGCTACACCTTC; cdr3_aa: CASSQNPTGYYGYTF
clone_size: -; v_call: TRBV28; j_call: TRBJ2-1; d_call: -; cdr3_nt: TGTGCCAGTCTATCAGGGTTTTCGGAGCAGTTCTTC; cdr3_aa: CASLSGFSEQFF
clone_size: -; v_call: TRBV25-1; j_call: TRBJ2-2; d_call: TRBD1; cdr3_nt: TGTGCCAGCAGTGACCCTGGACAGGGATGGGCCGGGGAGCTGTTTTTT; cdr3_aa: CASSDPGQGWAGELFF
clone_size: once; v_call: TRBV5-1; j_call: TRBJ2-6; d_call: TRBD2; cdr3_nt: TGCGCCAGCAGCCGGACTAGCGGGTCATCTGGGGCCAACGTCCTGACTTTC; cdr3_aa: CASSRTSGSSGANVLTF
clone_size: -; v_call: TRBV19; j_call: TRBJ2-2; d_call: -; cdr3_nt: TGCCATTCTAGGAACCCGGGAACTACCGGGGAGCTGTTTTTT; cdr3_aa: CHSRNPGTTGELFF